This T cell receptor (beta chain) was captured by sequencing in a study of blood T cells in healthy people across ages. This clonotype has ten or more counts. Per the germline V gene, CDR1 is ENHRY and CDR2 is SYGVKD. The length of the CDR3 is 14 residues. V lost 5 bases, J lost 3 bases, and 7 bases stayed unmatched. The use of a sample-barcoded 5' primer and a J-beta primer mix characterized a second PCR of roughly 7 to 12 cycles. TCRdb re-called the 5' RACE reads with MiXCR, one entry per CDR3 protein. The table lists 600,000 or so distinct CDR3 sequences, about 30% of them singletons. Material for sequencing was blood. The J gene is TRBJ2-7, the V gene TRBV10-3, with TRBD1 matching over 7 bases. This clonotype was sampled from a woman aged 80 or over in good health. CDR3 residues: CAISTLGGLYEQYF. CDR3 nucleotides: TGTGCCATCAGTACTCTAGGGGGCCTCTACGAGCAGTACTTC.